This TCR beta chain was sequenced for a study of T cell responses to AZD1222 COVID-19 vaccine. Points from the study as a whole: The span of vaccine-associated CD4 TCRs extended across spike, with dominance at 160-218 and 743-854. The number of AZD1222 recipients seropositive at baseline was only 5 to 7.

Sequenced by immunoSEQ multiplex PCR; TCRdb stores in-frame clones only, minus some. The sample records fewer than 100,000 clones, 70% to 90% being singletons. CDR1 is LNHDA, CDR2 SQIVND, per germline (reference sequence). The CDR3 consists of 18 residues. Trimming at V came to 6 bases and at J to 3 bases, leaving 13 bases not matched to a gene. Regarding this clone: The antigen is undetermined.

The TCR sequence derives from an adult who received the AZD1222 COVID-19 vaccine. The sequenced sample was peripheral blood, obtained 28 days after the second AZD1222 dose. The V call is TRBV19, the J call TRBJ1-4; 10 bases line up with TRBD1. In DNA, the CDR3 is TGTGCCAGTAGCGGATCCTCGACAGGGGGCGCGGCTAATGAAAAACTGTTTTTT. Its translation is CASSGSSTGGAANEKLFF. Using reference TRBV19 and TRBJ1-4 for the parts outside the CDR3, the full variable domain is DGGITQSPKYLFRKEGQNVTLSCEQNLNHDAMYWYRQDPGQGLRLIYYSQIVNDFQKGDIAEGYSVSREKKESFPLTVTSAQKNPTAFYLCASSGSSTGGAANEKLFFGSGTQLSVL.